Shown below are 20 T cell receptor beta chains from a single sample sequenced in a study of blood T cells in healthy people across ages. Sample-barcoded 5' priming and a J-beta primer mix drove a second PCR of roughly 6 to 12 cycles. TCRdb re-analysed the 5' RACE reads in MiXCR, keeping a single row per CDR3 protein. The sample holds about 780,000 distinct CDR3 sequences, about half seen once. The specimen was blood. These receptors were collected from a man older than 75 in good health.

This clonotype has just a few counts. The rearrangement joins TRBV6-2 or TRBV6-3 to TRBJ2-1; D may be TRBD2 (6 bases). V lost 1 base, J lost 0 bases, and 13 bases lay in between. CDR3 size: 17 residues. Germline V gene lookup returns CDR1 MNHEY and CDR2 SVGEGT. CDR3 nucleotide sequence: TGTGCCAGCAGTTACTTTAGGGGACTTAGCTCCTACAATGAGCAGTTCTTC. This sequence encodes CASSYFRGLSSYNEQFF.

This clonotype was observed a handful of times. V gene TRBV5-5 combines with J gene TRBJ2-7; D not resolved. V gave up 0 bases and J gave up 3 bases, with 10 bases separating them. CDR3 length equals 14 residues. CDR1 is SGHKS, CDR2 YYEKEE, per germline (reference sequence). This chain's CDR3 is CASSLVSQRYEQYF. In nucleotides, the CDR3 is TGTGCCAGCAGCTTGGTCAGCCAACGCTACGAGCAGTACTTC.

V gene TRBV20-1 combines with J gene TRBJ2-1, with D perhaps TRBD1 or TRBD2 (5 bases each). Germline V CDR1 and CDR2: DFQATT, SNEGSKA (reference sequence). V was pared by 5 bases and J by 7 bases, with 12 bases between. CDR3 length equals 12 residues. CDR3: CSASGATNEQFF. In DNA form, the CDR3 reads TGCAGTGCTTCCGGGGCTACGAATGAGCAGTTCTTC.

This chain links TRBV28 with TRBJ1-2; D possibly corresponds to TRBD1 (5 bases). Germline-derived CDR1 and CDR2 are MDHEN and SYDVKM. This CDR3 contains 11 residues. Trimming pared 2 bases from V and 9 bases from J, leaving 7 bases between. CDR3 sequence reads: CASSLDSRYTF. In DNA form, the CDR3 reads TGTGCCAGCAGTTTAGACAGCCGCTACACCTTC.

J is TRBJ1-4 and V is TRBV6-5; the D gene is possibly TRBD1 (5 bases). This CDR3 is built from 15 residues. V lost 0 bases to trimming and J lost 8 bases, with 13 bases between them. Germline loops: CDR1 MNHEY, CDR2 SVGAGI. The CDR3 DNA is TGTGCCAGCAGTTACTCAGGGGCAGGCGGGGAAAAACTGTTTTTT. Residues: CASSYSGAGGEKLFF.

The chain combines TRBV20-1 with TRBJ2-1; TRBD2 matches 9 bases. J was trimmed by 6 bases and V by 0 bases; bases with no gene match: 9. The CDR3 spans 16 residues. The germline V gene encodes CDR1 DFQATT and CDR2 SNEGSKA (reference sequence). CDR3 sequence (DNA): TGCAGTGCTAGAGATCATAGCGGGAGCGTTCCCAATGAGCAGTTCTTC. Encoded protein: CSARDHSGSVPNEQFF.

The CDR3 spells CAWRREQTGTGAGELFF. The CDR3 coding sequence is TGTGCCTGGAGGAGGGAACAAACCGGGACAGGGGCCGGGGAGCTGTTTTTT. The rearrangement links TRBV30 to TRBJ2-2, with 10 bases fitting TRBD1. Germline assignment: CDR1 GTSNPN and CDR2 SVGIG (reference sequence). The CDR3 totals 17 residues. Trimming took 3 bases from V and 6 from J; bases not matched to a gene: 13.

This clonotype was counted at least ten times. The J gene is TRBJ2-1, the V gene TRBV7-3; no firm D call. V was cut by 4 bases and J by 5 bases, with 12 bases left in between. This CDR3 contains 14 residues. CDR1 is SGHTA and CDR2 is FQGTGA in the germline V gene. The CDR3: CASSSPSYNNEQFF. CDR3 DNA sequence: TGTGCCAGCAGCTCGCCGTCATATAACAATGAGCAGTTCTTC.

The V call is TRBV6-2 or TRBV6-3, the J call TRBJ2-3, with 9 bases lining up with TRBD2. The CDR3 runs 20 residues. Germline lookup yields CDR1 MNHEY and CDR2 SVGEGT. Trimming at V came to 6 bases and at J to 3 bases, leaving 22 bases not matched to a gene. The CDR3 DNA sequence: TGTGCCAGCAGAACACTTAGCGGGAGTAGTGTGGGGCGAGGTACAGATACGCAGTATTTT. Its protein product is CASRTLSGSSVGRGTDTQYF.

The V call is TRBV6-5, the J call TRBJ2-3; the D gene is possibly TRBD2 (6 bases). The CDR3 is 15 amino acids. Looked up from germline, CDR1 is MNHEY and CDR2 is SVGAGI. V lost 5 bases and J 2 bases, leaving 14 bases between the germline ends. DNA for the CDR3: TGTGCCAGCAGTCTTTCCTGGGGGGACACAGATACGCAGTATTTT. Protein product: CASSLSWGDTDTQYF.

This CDR3 is CASSERTGQNTEAFF. CDR3 DNA sequence: TGTGCCAGCAGCGAGCGGACAGGACAGAACACTGAAGCTTTCTTT. J is TRBJ1-1 and V is TRBV9; 7 bases are a match to TRBD1. The CDR3 has 15 amino acids. Germline-derived CDR1 and CDR2 are SGDLS and YYNGEE. The junction had 6 bases not matched to a gene; V was cut back by 3 bases and J by 1 base.

This clonotype was seen only a few times. The chain joins TRBV7-9 to TRBJ2-2; D perhaps matches TRBD2 (6 bases). The V gene lost 1 base and the J gene lost 4 bases, with 10 bases spanning the gap. CDR3 size: 15 residues. CDR1 and CDR2 from the germline V gene are SEHNR and FQNEAQ (reference sequence). CDR3 loop: CASSLEGGATGELFF. CDR3 sequence (DNA): TGTGCCAGCAGCTTAGAAGGAGGGGCCACCGGGGAGCTGTTTTTT.

This clonotype was detected once. The genes are TRBV5-1 and TRBJ2-1, with TRBD2 matching 7 bases. The CDR3 contains 15 residues. The germline gives CDR1 SGHRS, CDR2 YFSETQ. Germline trimming cut 4 bases from V and 6 bases from J; bases unmatched to any gene: 10. The CDR3 spells CASSIPAPGGNEQFF. The DNA for the CDR3 is TGCGCCAGCAGCATCCCTGCCCCGGGGGGCAATGAGCAGTTCTTC.

This chain uses TRBV20-1 with TRBJ1-2, with D tentatively TRBD1 (6 bases). V was cut by 8 bases and J by 6 bases, with 22 bases left in between. CDR1 is DFQATT, CDR2 SNEGSKA, per germline (reference sequence). The CDR3 runs to 14 residues. The CDR3 reads CSSTQTGFNDGYTF. In nucleotides, the CDR3 is TGCAGTTCCACTCAGACAGGATTCAACGATGGCTACACCTTC.

This clonotype was picked up a small number of times. The rearrangement links TRBV28 to TRBJ2-5, with D tentatively TRBD1 or TRBD2 (5 bases each). The J call is doubtful: the DNA matches TRBJ2-7 better. From germline, CDR1 is MDHEN and CDR2 SYDVKM. The CDR3 runs to 14 residues. The CDR3 DNA follows: TGTGCCAGCAGTTTATCTCGGGGCCGGCACGAGCAGTACTTC. It encodes CASSLSRGRHEQYF.

The chain carries TRBV6-5 and TRBJ2-1; 9 bases are shared with TRBD2. Germline V gene data show CDR1 as MNHEY and CDR2 as SVGAGI. The CDR3 spans 15 residues. J was trimmed by 3 bases and V by 7 bases; bases with no gene match: 7. CDR3 sequence: CASKNGGGGYNEQFF. CDR3 nucleotide sequence: TGTGCCAGCAAAAACGGCGGGGGGGGCTACAATGAGCAGTTCTTC.

V usage is TRBV12-3 or TRBV12-4 and J usage is TRBJ1-4; 11 nucleotides agree with TRBD1. V lost 6 bases and J lost 8; bases outside the gene matches: 11. The CDR3 runs to 16 residues. CDR3 sequence (DNA): TGTGCCAGCAGCGAACACCGGACAGGGGGCTTCGAAAAACTGTTTTTT. It codes for CASSEHRTGGFEKLFF.

The chain couples TRBV6-1 to TRBJ2-1; D is possibly TRBD2 (6 bases). The CDR3 is made up of 16 amino acids. Per the germline V gene, CDR1 is MNHNS and CDR2 is SASEGT. Trimming removed 0 bases from V and 1 base from J, with 10 bases in between. CDR3 sequence reads: CASSEAGGGSYNEQFF. In DNA, the CDR3 is TGTGCCAGCAGTGAAGCAGGCGGAGGGTCCTACAATGAGCAGTTCTTC.

The genes are TRBV7-9 and TRBJ2-1, with 8 bases fitting TRBD2. The trim removed 5 bases at V and 6 bases at J, leaving 6 bases unmatched. Germline V lookup: CDR1 SEHNR, CDR2 FQNEAQ (reference sequence). This CDR3 is 14 amino acids long. CDR3 nucleotide sequence: TGTGCCAGCAGCCGTGGACTAGCCCCCAATGAGCAGTTCTTC. This encodes CASSRGLAPNEQFF. Full variable domain (outside the CDR3, taken from reference TRBV7-9 and TRBJ2-1): DTGVSQNPRHKITKRGQNVTFRCDPISEHNRLYWYRQTLGQGPEFLTYFQNEAQLEKSRLLSDRFSAERPKGSFSTLEIQRTEQGDSAMYLCASSRGLAPNEQFFGPGTRLTVL.

This clonotype was counted once. This chain uses TRBV2 with TRBJ2-1; D is unresolved. CDR3 size: 14 residues. The germline CDR1 and CDR2 sequences are SNHLY and FYNNEI. V lost 3 bases and J 6 bases, leaving 12 bases between the germline ends. The CDR3 reads CASSDGKGINEQFF. The DNA for the CDR3 is TGTGCCAGCAGTGATGGAAAAGGGATCAATGAGCAGTTCTTC.